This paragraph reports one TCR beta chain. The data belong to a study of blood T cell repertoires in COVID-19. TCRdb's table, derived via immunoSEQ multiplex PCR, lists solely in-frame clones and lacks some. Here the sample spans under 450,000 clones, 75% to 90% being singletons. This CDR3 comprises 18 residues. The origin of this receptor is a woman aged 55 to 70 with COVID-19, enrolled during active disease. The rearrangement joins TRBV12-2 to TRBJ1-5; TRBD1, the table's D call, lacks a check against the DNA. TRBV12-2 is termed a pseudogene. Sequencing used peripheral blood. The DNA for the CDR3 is TGTGCAAGTCGCTTAGCCTTCTGGGGCCCTAGTACCAATCAGCCCCAGCATTTT. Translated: CASRLAFWGPSTNQPQHF.